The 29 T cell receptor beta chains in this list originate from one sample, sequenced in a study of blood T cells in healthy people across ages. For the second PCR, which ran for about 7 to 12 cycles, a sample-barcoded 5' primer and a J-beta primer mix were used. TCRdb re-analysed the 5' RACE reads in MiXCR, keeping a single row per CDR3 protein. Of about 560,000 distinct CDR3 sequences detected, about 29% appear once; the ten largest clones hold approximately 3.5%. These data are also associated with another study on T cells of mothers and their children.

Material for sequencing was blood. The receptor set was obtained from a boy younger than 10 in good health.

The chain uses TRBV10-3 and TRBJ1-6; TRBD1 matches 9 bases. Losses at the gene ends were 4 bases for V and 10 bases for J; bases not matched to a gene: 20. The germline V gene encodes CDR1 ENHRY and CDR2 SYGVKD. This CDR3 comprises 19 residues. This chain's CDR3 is CAISGGGTGGIDGRSPLHF. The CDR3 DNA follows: TGTGCCATCAGTGGGGGCGGAACAGGGGGCATTGATGGACGCTCACCCCTCCACTTT.

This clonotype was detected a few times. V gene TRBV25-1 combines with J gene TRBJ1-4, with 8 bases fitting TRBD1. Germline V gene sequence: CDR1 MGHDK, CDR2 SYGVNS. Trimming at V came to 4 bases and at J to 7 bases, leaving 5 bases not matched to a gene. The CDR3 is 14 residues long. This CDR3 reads CASSGGQAREKLFF. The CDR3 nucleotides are TGTGCCAGCAGTGGGGGACAGGCCCGTGAAAAACTGTTTTTT.

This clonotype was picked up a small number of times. CDR3 nucleotides: TGTGCCAGCCAAAAGGTGGGGACGGAGACCCAGTACTTC. This translates into CASQKVGTETQYF. The V call is TRBV28, the J call TRBJ2-5; D tentatively reads TRBD1 or TRBD2 (5 bases each). V was shortened by 8 bases and J by 5 bases, with 15 bases between the two germline ends. Germline V gene lookup returns CDR1 MDHEN and CDR2 SYDVKM. CDR3 length: 13 residues.

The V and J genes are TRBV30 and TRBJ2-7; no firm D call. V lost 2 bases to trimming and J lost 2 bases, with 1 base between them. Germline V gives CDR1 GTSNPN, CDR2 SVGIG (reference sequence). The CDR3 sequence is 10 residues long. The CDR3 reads CAWSPYEQYF. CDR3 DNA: TGTGCCTGGAGTCCCTACGAGCAGTACTTC.

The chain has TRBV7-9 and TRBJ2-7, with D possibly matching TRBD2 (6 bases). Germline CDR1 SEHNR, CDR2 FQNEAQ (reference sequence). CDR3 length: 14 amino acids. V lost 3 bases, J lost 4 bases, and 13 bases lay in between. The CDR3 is CASSFGSRQYEQYF. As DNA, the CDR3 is TGTGCCAGCAGCTTCGGGAGCCGACAGTACGAGCAGTACTTC.

This chain's CDR3 is CASSLTLISDTQYF. Written as DNA, the CDR3 is TGTGCCAGCAGCTTAACTTTGATTTCCGATACGCAGTATTTT. The rearrangement links TRBV7-2 to TRBJ2-3; the D is unclear. V was pared by 2 bases and J by 6 bases, with 12 bases between. The CDR3 is 14 residues long. Germline lookup yields CDR1 SGHTA and CDR2 FQGNSA.

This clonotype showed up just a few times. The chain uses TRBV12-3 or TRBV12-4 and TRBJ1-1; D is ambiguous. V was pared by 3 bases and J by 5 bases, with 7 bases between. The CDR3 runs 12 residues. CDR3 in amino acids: CASSFLRTEAFF. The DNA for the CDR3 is TGTGCCAGCAGTTTTCTGAGGACTGAAGCTTTCTTT.

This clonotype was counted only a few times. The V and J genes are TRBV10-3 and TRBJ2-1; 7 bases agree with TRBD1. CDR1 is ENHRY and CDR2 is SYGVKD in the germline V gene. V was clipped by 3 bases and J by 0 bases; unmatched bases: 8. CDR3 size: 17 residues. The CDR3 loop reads CAISDRQGDSSYNEQFF. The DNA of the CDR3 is TGTGCCATCAGTGACAGACAGGGCGATAGCTCCTACAATGAGCAGTTCTTC.

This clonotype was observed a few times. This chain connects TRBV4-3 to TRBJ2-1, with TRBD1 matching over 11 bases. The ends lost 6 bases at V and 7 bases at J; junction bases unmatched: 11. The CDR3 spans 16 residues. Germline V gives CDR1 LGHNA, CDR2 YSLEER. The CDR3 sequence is CASSKESGTGGNEQFF. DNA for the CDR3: TGCGCCAGCAGTAAAGAAAGCGGGACAGGGGGTAATGAGCAGTTCTTC.

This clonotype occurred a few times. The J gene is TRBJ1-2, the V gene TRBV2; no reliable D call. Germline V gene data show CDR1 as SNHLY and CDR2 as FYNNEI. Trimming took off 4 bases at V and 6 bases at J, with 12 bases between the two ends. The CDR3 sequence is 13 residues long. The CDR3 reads CASSVIGLDGYTF. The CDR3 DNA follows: TGTGCCAGCAGTGTAATTGGTTTAGATGGCTACACCTTC.

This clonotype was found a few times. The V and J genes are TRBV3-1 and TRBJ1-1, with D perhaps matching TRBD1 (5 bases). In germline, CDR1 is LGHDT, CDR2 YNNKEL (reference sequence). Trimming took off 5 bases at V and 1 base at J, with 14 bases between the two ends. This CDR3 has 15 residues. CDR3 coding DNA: TGTGCCAGCAGCTCCCGTGGGAGGGGGAACACTGAAGCTTTCTTT. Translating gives CASSSRGRGNTEAFF.

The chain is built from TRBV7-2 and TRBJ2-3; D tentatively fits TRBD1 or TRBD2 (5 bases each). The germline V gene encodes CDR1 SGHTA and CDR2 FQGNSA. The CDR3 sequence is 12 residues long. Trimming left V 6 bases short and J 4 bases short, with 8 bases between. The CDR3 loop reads CASRGVPDTQYF. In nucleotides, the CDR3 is TGTGCCAGCAGGGGGGTCCCAGATACGCAGTATTTT. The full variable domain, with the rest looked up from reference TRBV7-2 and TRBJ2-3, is GAGVSQSPSNKVTEKGKDVELRCDPISGHTALYWYRQSLGQGLEFLIYFQGNSAPDKSGLPSDRFSAERTGGSVSTLTIQRTQQEDSAVYLCASRGVPDTQYFGPGTRLTVL.

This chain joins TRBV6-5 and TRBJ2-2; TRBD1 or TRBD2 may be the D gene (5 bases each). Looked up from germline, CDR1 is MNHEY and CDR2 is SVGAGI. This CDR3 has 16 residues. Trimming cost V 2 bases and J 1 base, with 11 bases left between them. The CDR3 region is CASSYLGVWNTGELFF. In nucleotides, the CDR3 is TGTGCCAGCAGTTACCTGGGGGTATGGAACACCGGGGAGCTGTTTTTT.

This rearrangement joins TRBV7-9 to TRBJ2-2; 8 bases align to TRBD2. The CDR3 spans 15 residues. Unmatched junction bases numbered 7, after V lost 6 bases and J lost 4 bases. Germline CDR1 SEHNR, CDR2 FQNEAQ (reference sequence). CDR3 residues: CASSPSGGPTGELFF. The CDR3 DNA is TGTGCCAGCAGTCCCAGCGGGGGCCCCACCGGGGAGCTGTTTTTT.

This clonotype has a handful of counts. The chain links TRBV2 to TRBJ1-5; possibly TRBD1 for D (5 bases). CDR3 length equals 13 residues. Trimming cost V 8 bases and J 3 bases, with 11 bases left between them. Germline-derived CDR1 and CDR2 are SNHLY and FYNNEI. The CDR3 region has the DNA TGTGCCAGCCGAGACAGTCACAATCAGCCCCAGCATTTT. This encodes CASRDSHNQPQHF.

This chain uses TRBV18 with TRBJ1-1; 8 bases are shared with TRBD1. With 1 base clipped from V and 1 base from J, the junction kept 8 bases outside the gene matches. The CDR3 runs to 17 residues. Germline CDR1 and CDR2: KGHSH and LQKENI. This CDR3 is CASSPRSVGQGNTEAFF. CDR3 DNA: TGTGCCAGCTCACCACGTTCGGTAGGACAGGGGAACACTGAAGCTTTCTTT.

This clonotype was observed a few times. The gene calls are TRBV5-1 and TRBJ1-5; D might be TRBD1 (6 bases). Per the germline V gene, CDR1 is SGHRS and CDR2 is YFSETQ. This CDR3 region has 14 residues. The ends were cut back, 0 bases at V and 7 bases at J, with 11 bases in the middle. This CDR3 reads CASSLAGGGQPQHF. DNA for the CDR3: TGCGCCAGCAGCTTGGCCGGAGGGGGACAGCCCCAGCATTTT.

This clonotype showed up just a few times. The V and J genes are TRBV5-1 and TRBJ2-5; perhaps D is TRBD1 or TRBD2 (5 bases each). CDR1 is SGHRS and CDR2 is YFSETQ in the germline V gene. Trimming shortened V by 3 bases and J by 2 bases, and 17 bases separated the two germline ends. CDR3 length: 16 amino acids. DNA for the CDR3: TGCGCCAGCAGCTGGTACCACCGGGACCTTCAAGAGACCCAGTACTTC. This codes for CASSWYHRDLQETQYF.

The CDR3 reads CASSLSGLPTGELFF. Here the CDR3 DNA reads TGTGCCAGCAGTTTATCAGGCTTACCCACCGGGGAGCTGTTTTTT. The chain uses TRBV27 and TRBJ2-2; no definite D call. Germline loops: CDR1 MNHEY, CDR2 SMNVEV (reference sequence). This CDR3 is built from 15 residues. The V end was cut by 0 bases, the J end by 4 bases, with 9 bases between.

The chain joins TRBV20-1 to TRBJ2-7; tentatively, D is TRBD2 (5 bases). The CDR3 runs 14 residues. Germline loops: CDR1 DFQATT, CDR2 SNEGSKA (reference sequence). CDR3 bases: TGCAGCCTGGCCGTAAGCGTACCGGGATTAGAGCAGTACTTC. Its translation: CSLAVSVPGLEQYF.

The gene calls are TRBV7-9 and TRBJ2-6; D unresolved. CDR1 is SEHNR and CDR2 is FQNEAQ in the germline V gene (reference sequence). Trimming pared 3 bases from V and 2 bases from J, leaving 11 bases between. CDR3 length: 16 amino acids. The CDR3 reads CASSLKTLTGANVLTF. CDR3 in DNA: TGTGCCAGCAGCTTGAAGACTTTAACTGGGGCCAACGTCCTGACTTTC.

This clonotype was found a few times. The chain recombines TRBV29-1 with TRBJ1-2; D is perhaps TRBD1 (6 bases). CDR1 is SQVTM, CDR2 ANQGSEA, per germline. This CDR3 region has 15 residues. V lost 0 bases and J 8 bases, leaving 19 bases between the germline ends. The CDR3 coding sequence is TGCAGCGTTGAAGATCTACCAGGGGCCCTTGAGGGCTACACCTTC. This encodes CSVEDLPGALEGYTF.

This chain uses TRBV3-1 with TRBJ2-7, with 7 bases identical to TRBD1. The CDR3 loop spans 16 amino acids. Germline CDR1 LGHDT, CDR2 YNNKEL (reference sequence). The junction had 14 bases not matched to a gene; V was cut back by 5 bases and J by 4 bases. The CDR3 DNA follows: TGTGCCAGCAGCTTTATCGGACAGGCGGCCACTTACGAGCAGTACTTC. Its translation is CASSFIGQAATYEQYF.

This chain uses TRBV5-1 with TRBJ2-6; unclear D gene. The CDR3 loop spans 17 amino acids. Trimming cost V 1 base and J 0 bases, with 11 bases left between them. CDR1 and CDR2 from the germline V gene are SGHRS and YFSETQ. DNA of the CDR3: TGCGCCAGCAGCTTGCCAGAGAGTACCTCTGGGGCCAACGTCCTGACTTTC. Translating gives CASSLPESTSGANVLTF.

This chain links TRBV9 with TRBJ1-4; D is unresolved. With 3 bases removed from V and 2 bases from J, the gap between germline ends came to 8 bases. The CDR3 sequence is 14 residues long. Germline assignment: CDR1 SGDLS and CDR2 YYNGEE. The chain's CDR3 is CASSETTTNEKLFF. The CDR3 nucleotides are TGTGCCAGCAGCGAAACCACCACTAATGAAAAACTGTTTTTT.

The CDR3 loop reads CASSESGTSGSKRETQYF. CDR3 DNA sequence: TGTGCCAGCAGCGAATCGGGGACTAGCGGGAGTAAGCGAGAGACCCAGTACTTC. The chain joins TRBV7-7 to TRBJ2-5, with TRBD2 matching over 14 bases. Germline V gene data show CDR1 as SSHAT and CDR2 as FNYEAQ (reference sequence). The V segment lost 5 bases and the J segment 4 bases; nucleotides outside the gene matches: 12. This CDR3 has 18 amino acids.

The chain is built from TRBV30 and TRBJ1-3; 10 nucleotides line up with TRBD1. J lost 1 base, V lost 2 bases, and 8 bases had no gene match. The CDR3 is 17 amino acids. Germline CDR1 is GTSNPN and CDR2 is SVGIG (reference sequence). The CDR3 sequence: CAWSPRDRGFSGNTIYF. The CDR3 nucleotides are TGTGCCTGGAGTCCCCGGGACAGGGGATTTTCTGGAAACACCATATATTTT. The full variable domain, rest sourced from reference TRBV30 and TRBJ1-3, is SQTIHQWPATLVQPVGSPLSLECTVEGTSNPNLYWYRQAAGRGLQLLFYSVGIGQISSEVPQNLSASRPQDRQFILSSKKLLLSDSGFYLCAWSPRDRGFSGNTIYFGEGSWLTVV.

CDR3 sequence (DNA): TGCGCCAGCAGTCAATCGACCAGCCGGGACTACGAGCAGTACTTC. Protein: CASSQSTSRDYEQYF. The chain employs TRBV23-1 and TRBJ2-7, with D possibly matching TRBD2 (5 bases). TRBV23-1 is treated as an ORF (open reading frame) with a function not yet certain. The length of the CDR3 is 15 residues. V lost 0 bases and J 3 bases, leaving 12 bases between the germline ends.

The CDR3 DNA is TGTGCCAGCAGTTACTCATCCGGGACAGGAAACACCATATATTTT. Translating gives CASSYSSGTGNTIYF. This sequence joins TRBV6-5 and TRBJ1-3; possibly TRBD1 for D (6 bases). CDR1 is MNHEY and CDR2 is SVGAGI in the germline V gene. This CDR3 is 15 amino acids long. Trimming shortened V by 0 bases and J by 4 bases, and 10 bases separated the two germline ends.